This TCR beta chain was recovered during a study of T cells after yellow fever vaccination. Overall study context: Researchers used SMART-Seq v4 Ultra Low Input to prepare fractions that had low cell numbers.

The V segment lost 4 bases and the J segment 2 bases; nucleotides outside the gene matches: 7. Germline V gene sequence: CDR1 SQVTM, CDR2 ANQGSEA. This CDR3 has 15 residues. As concerns this clonotype: Its antigen is not identified.

General study results and limits: The secondary response was weaker but peaked faster, day 5 versus 15. After the booster, roughly 96% of CD4 and about nine tenths of CD8 primary-response clones were re-detected.

UMIs and a universal primer site were added when TCR cDNA was made by 5'RACE template switching. TCRdb reprocessed the 5' RACE reads via MiXCR and lists one record per CDR3 protein. The sample includes some 560,000 distinct CDR3 sequences, about a sixth of them seen just once. This chain uses TRBV29-1 with TRBJ1-4, with TRBD1 matching over 7 bases. Specimen: PBMCs, collected 4 to 5 days after the first yellow fever vaccination. The sequence came from a man in his late teens or twenties who received the YFV17D yellow fever vaccine. The CDR3 bases are TGCAGCGTTGTAGTTCCGGACAGGACTAATGAAAAACTGTTTTTT. It encodes CSVVVPDRTNEKLFF.